The following is a TCR beta chain sequence with its context. Sequenced by immunoSEQ multiplex PCR; TCRdb stores in-frame clones only, minus some. The table lists about 20,000 clones, 75% to 85% of them singletons. This CDR3 region has 14 residues. The J segment lost 9 bases and the V segment lost 2 bases, leaving 2 bases of the junction unmatched. Germline values: CDR1 MNHEY, CDR2 SVGAGI. The source of the sample is a study of sequential checkpoint blockade in melanoma. Study at large: First-line arms were nivolumab then ipilimumab, or the reverse, randomized 1:1.

As to treatment: randomized to nivolumab then ipilimumab (arm A) or the reverse (arm B). This material consisted of CD8+ T cells sorted from blood (inferred from file names), taken from a patient given nivolumab and ipilimumab in sequence. This chain links TRBV6-5 with TRBJ2-1, with 12 bases lining up with TRBD1. This sequence originates from a human donor with melanoma. The CDR3 coding sequence is TGTGCCAGCAGTTACGGGACAGGGGGCAGTGAGCAGTTCTTC. Translating it yields CASSYGTGGSEQFF.